This TCR beta chain is from a study of immune evolution from preneoplasia to lung adenocarcinoma (dated by TCRdb to the early 2020s). Background on the whole study: The study used immune gene expression, TCR sequencing and multiplex immunofluorescence to profile the immune contexture of lung adenocarcinoma precursors and invasive adenocarcinoma. The immune data were combined with whole exome sequencing and methylation data from the same cohort of nodules. The overall cohort comprised 45 to 65 patients with pulmonary nodules who underwent surgical resection. The TCR sequencing data were obtained from around 46 patients. The study reported that 85 to 130 samples were used for TCR sequencing. POLYSOLVER was used to infer class I HLA alleles from exome data, and LOHHLA was used to detect allele-specific HLA loss. Resected precursor lesions (AAH, AIS, MIA) and invasive adenocarcinomas were each compared against paired morphologically normal lung tissue. Sample size was determined by specimen availability and not by a prior power calculation. Overall study outcomes, separate from this receptor: All patients were from Japan and China, so applicability to Western populations was uncertain. Normal lung showed the highest clonality, whereas later-stage lesions appeared to have higher T cell density and diversity but lower clonality. Normal lung had the highest top T cell clone frequencies, and these frequencies appeared to fall progressively from AAH through AIS, MIA and invasive adenocarcinoma. The findings rested on association rather than direct causation, and larger cohorts with long-term follow-up and longitudinal biopsies were considered necessary.

Patients underwent resection in Japan or China between about 2013 and 2017. The histologic diagnosis of each case was independently confirmed on H&E slides by two lung cancer pathologists. DNA was isolated from FFPE tissue using the AllPrep DNA/RNA FFPE Kit. TCR beta CDR3 regions were sequenced from DNA using the immunoSEQ hsTCRbeta Kit. The authors' analysis ran thus. TCR sequencing data were analysed with the ImmunoSEQ Analyzer. T cell clonality was defined as 1 minus Pielou's evenness, calculated on productive rearrangements. The inverse Simpson index, applied to productive templates, was used to measure T cell diversity. T cell density was defined as TCR beta template counts normalized to usable DNA, with usable DNA estimated by amplification and sequencing of housekeeping genes. TCR metrics were compared across histologic stages using two-sided Kruskal-Wallis tests. The table was pulled from immuneACCESS by TCRdb, which kept in-frame rearrangements only. Such tables lose some clones; where checked, under half of the loss comes from unresolved V genes, and the rest has no known cause. The D gene and trimming were derived from the DNA, and the V and J assignments and clone size from that table. The sample table contains roughly 3,500 clones; only one count was recorded for around half of them. The ten largest clonotypes hold 7.1% of the sample.

As encoded in the germline V gene (reference sequence), CDR1 is LNHDA while CDR2 is SQIVND. From its cysteine to its phenylalanine, the CDR3 spans 14 amino acids. Of the read, only the CDR3 DNA is kept; its 42 bases are in frame from base 1. Germline trimming amounts to 6 bases on V and 7 bases on J, with 4 as the count of junction bases outside the gene matches. On this clone: The antigen it binds to is not known. Base quality data are lacking; no much larger clone is found one base away.

This receptor was obtained from a person in their fifties with lung adenocarcinoma. The chain is made from TRBV19 and TRBJ1-5; 12 junctional bases match TRBD1. Sequenced material: FFPE normal lung tissue adjacent to the tumor. The bases are TGTGCCAGTAGCCCGGGGACAGGGGGCCAGCCCCAGCATTTT. This codes for CASSPGTGGQPQHF.